Listed below are T cell receptor beta chains from one sample, sequenced in a study of T cell responses to AZD1222 COVID-19 vaccine. Sequenced by immunoSEQ multiplex PCR; TCRdb stores in-frame clones only, minus some. The table shows roughly 200,000 clones, with about 91% occurring only once. The sample in question was peripheral blood, obtained on day 0 of AZD1222 vaccination. These receptors were taken from an adult in good health. Both conserved end residues are part of each CDR3. A D gene is named only where the DNA matches it firmly. The size field is filled for only some rows; it gives once, few, many or a size class.

NA | TRBJ2-5 | TRBV30 | NA | TGTGCCTGGAGTGTGGGCAGGGGGGTAAAAGAGACCCAGTACTTC | CAWSVGRGVKETQYF
NA | TRBJ2-3 | TRBV7-2 | once | TGTGCCAGCAGGGACACCCGCACAGATACGCAGTATTTT | CASRDTRTDTQYF
NA | TRBJ1-2 | TRBV7-2 | NA | TGTGCCAGCAGCTTATGGACAAGTACGGAATATGGCTACACCTTC | CASSLWTSTEYGYTF
NA | TRBJ2-5 | TRBV6-1 | NA | TGTGCCAGCAGTGAACTACCGGGGCTGGAGACCCAGTACTTC | CASSELPGLETQYF
NA | TRBJ2-7 | TRBV3-1/TRBV3-2 | NA | TGTGCCAGCAGCCAAGGGGTTAGGGCGACCTACGAGCAGTACTTC | CASSQGVRATYEQYF
NA | TRBJ1-1 | TRBV7-3 | NA | TGTGCCAGCAGCTTAACCACGGGGGGGAACACTGAAGCTTTCTTT | CASSLTTGGNTEAFF
NA | TRBJ1-2 | TRBV7-2 | NA | TGTGCCAGCAGCGTAACAGGGTATGGCTACACCTTC | CASSVTGYGYTF
NA | TRBJ1-5 | TRBV6-2/TRBV6-3 | NA | TGTGCCAGCAGTTACCCGGGAATCGACAATCAGCCCCAGCATTTT | CASSYPGIDNQPQHF
NA | TRBJ1-5 | TRBV15 | NA | TGTGCCACCAGCAGAGAACCCCTCTCAGGGCTCTTAGTTCAGCCCCAGCATTTT | CATSREPLSGLLVQPQHF
NA | TRBJ2-7 | TRBV6-4 | NA | TGTGCCAGCAGTGACTTAAGGGATCCCGACTACGAGCAGTACTTC | CASSDLRDPDYEQYF
NA | TRBJ2-2 | TRBV7-2 | NA | TGTGCCAGCAGCCATTCTACCGGGGAGCTGTTTTTT | CASSHSTGELFF
NA | TRBJ2-7 | TRBV14 | NA | TGTGCCAGCAAAAGGACCCTGGCGGACGAGCAGTACTTC | CASKRTLADEQYF
NA | TRBJ2-7 | TRBV6-2/TRBV6-3 | once | TGTGCCAGCAGTTACGAGGGGGGTTACGAGCAGTACTTC | CASSYEGGYEQYF
NA | TRBJ2-7 | TRBV7-8 | NA | TGTGCCAGCAGCTCAACCGGGACAACGGACTACGAGCAGTACTTC | CASSSTGTTDYEQYF
NA | TRBJ1-1 | TRBV6-2/TRBV6-3 | NA | TGTGCCAGCAGTTACTCGGTATTGACTGAAGCTTTCTTT | CASSYSVLTEAFF
NA | TRBJ2-5 | TRBV5-4 | NA | TGTGCCAGCAGTCCCGGGAACAACCAAGAGACCCAGTACTTC | CASSPGNNQETQYF
NA | TRBJ1-5 | TRBV5-5 | NA | TGTGCCAGCAGCTTGGGGGCAGGGTGGCGCAATCAGCCCCAGCATTTT | CASSLGAGWRNQPQHF
NA | TRBJ1-2 | TRBV15 | NA | TGTGCCACCAGCAGAGCGGGGACTTATGGCTACACCTTC | CATSRAGTYGYTF
NA | TRBJ1-4 | TRBV28 | NA | TGTGCCAGCAGTTTAAAGGAAGAAAAACTGTTTTTT | CASSLKEEKLFF
NA | TRBJ1-1 | TRBV2 | NA | TGTGCCAGCATCCAGAACACTGAAGCTTTCTTT | CASIQNTEAFF
NA | TRBJ2-1 | TRBV6-5 | NA | TGTGCCAGCTACGCCACTTCTAGCGCCAATGAGCAGTTCTTC | CASYATSSANEQFF
NA | TRBJ1-5 | TRBV29-1 | few | TGCAGCGTTGCAATGACAGGCTATAGCAATCAGCCCCAGCATTTT | CSVAMTGYSNQPQHF
NA | TRBJ2-7 | TRBV30 | once | TGTGCCTGGAGTAAGCGCACCTACGAGCAGTACTTC | CAWSKRTYEQYF
TRBD1 | TRBJ2-7 | TRBV19 | NA | TGTGCCAGTAGTCAAGGACAGGGGACCTACGAGCAGTACTTC | CASSQGQGTYEQYF
NA | TRBJ2-1 | TRBV2 | NA | TGTGCCAGCAGTGACGAACGGGTTTACAATGAGCAGTTCTTC | CASSDERVYNEQFF
NA | TRBJ2-7 | TRBV7-9 | NA | TGTGCCAGCAGCCCCACGGGCGGGACGCACTCCTACGAGCAGTACTTC | CASSPTGGTHSYEQYF